This TCR beta chain stems from a study of T cells after yellow fever vaccination. This clonotype appeared a few times. Its antigen is not identified. Trimming cost V 1 base and J 3 bases; bases outside gene matches: 18. The CDR3 is 19 residues long. Germline V gives CDR1 MGHRA, CDR2 YSYEKL. Study findings and constraints: Researchers report a weaker secondary response that nonetheless peaked faster, day 5 versus 15. Subsequent booster samples again held most clones from primary vaccination (96% CD4, nearly 90% CD8).

In making TCR cDNA, 5'RACE template switching added a universal primer site and UMIs to it. TCRdb analysed the 5' RACE reads with MiXCR anew, one entry per CDR3 protein. The profile shows a few hundred thousand distinct CDR3 sequences, roughly 8.6% of them singletons. This specimen consisted of PBMCs, obtained around 45 days after the first yellow fever vaccination. This sequence was found in a young man who received the YFV17D yellow fever vaccine. The V gene is TRBV4-1, the J gene TRBJ2-7; 7 bases map to TRBD2. The CDR3 sequence: CASSQAVRGEGESVYEQYF. The CDR3 DNA follows: TGCGCCAGCAGCCAAGCCGTACGGGGGGAGGGTGAGTCCGTCTACGAGCAGTACTTC.